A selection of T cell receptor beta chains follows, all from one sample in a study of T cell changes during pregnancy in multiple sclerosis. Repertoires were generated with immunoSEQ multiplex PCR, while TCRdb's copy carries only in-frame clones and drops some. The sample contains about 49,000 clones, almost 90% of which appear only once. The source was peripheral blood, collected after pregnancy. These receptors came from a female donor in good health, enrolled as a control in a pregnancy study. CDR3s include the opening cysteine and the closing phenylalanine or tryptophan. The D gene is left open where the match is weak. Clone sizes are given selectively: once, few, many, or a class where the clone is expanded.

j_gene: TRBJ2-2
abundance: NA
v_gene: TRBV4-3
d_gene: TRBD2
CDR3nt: TGCGCCAGCAGCCAGGCGGCGGGGGCGAACACCGGGGAGCTGTTTTTT
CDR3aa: CASSQAAGANTGELFF

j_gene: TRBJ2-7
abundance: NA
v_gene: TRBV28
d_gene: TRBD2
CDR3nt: TGTGCCAGCAGTCGACGTGGGAAACTAGCGGGCCAATACGAGCAGTACTTC
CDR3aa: CASSRRGKLAGQYEQYF

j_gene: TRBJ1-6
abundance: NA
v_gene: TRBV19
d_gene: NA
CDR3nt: TGTGCCAGTAGTATGGACACCAATAATTCACCCCTCCACTTT
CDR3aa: CASSMDTNNSPLHF

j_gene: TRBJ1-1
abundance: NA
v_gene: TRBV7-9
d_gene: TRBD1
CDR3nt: TGTGCCAGCAGCTCCCCCGGGACAGTGTCCACTGAAGCTTTCTTT
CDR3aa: CASSSPGTVSTEAFF

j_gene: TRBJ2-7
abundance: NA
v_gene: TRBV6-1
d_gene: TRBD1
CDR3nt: TGTGCCAGCAGATACCGGGACAGGGTCGACGAGCAGTACTTC
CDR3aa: CASRYRDRVDEQYF

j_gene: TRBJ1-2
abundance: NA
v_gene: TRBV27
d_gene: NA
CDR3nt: TGTGCCAGCAGTCCCAATCTGAACCACGACAGAAACTATGGCTACACCTTC
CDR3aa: CASSPNLNHDRNYGYTF

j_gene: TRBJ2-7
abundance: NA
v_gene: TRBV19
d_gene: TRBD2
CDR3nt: TGTGCCAGTAGTTCCTCTAGCGGGAGGGCCGGGGAGCAGTACTTC
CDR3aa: CASSSSSGRAGEQYF

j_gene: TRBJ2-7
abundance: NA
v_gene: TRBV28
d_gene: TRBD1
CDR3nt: TGTGCCAGCAGTTCCCCGAGGACAGGGAGGAGCTACGAGCAGTACTTC
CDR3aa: CASSSPRTGRSYEQYF

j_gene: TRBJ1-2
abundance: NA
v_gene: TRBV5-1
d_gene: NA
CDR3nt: TGCGCCAGCAGCATTTCCCGTGAACTCTACACCTTC
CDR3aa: CASSISRELYTF

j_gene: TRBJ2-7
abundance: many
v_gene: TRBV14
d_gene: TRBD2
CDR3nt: TGTGCCAGCAGCCAAGGTGCGGGAGGCCTAATTGAGTACTTC
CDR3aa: CASSQGAGGLIEYF

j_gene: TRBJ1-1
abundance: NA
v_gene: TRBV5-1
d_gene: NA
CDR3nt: TGCGCCAGCAGACTCCAGGGTGGGAACACTGAAGCTTTCTTT
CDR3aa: CASRLQGGNTEAFF

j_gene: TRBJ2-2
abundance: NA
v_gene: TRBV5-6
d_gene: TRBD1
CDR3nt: TGTGCCAGCAGTTTGGGTGGACAGGGAGGCACCGGGGAGCTGTTTTTT
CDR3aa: CASSLGGQGGTGELFF

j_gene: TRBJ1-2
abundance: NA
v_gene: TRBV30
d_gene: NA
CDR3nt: TGTGCCTGGAACTTGGACAGCATGTATGGCTACACCTTC
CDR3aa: CAWNLDSMYGYTF

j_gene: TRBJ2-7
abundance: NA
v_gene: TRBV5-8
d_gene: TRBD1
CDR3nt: TGTGCCAGCAGCTTGGGCCAGGTACAGGGGGCCCACGAGCAGTACTTC
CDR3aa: CASSLGQVQGAHEQYF

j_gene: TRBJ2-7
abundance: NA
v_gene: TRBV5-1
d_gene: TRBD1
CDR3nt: TGCGCCAGCAGCTTGCAAGACAGGGCGGGCGACGAGCAGTACTTC
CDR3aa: CASSLQDRAGDEQYF

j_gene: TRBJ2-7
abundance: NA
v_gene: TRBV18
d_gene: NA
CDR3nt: TGTGCCAGCTCACCAAACCTTCCCAGTTACGAGCAGTACTTC
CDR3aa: CASSPNLPSYEQYF

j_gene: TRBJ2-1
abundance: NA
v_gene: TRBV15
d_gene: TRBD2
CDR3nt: TGTGCCACCAGCAGCGAGGGGACTAGCTGGTTTGATGAGCAGTTCTTC
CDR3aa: CATSSEGTSWFDEQFF

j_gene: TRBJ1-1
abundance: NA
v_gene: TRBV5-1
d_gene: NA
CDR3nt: TGCGCCAGCAGTTCGGGGACACGAGGAACTGAAGCTTTCTTT
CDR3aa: CASSSGTRGTEAFF

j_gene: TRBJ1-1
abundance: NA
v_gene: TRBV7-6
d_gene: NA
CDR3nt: TGTGCCTTTAGAGCAGGGAAAAAGGGATCAGGCACTGAAGCTTTCTTT
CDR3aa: CAFRAGKKGSGTEAFF

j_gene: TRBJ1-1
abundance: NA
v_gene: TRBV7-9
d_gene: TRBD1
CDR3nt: TGTGCCAGCAGCCACACAGTGGAGGGGGCTATTACTGAAGCTTTCTTT
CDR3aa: CASSHTVEGAITEAFF

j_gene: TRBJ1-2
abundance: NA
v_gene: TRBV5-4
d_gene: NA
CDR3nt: TGTGCCAGCAGCTTACGCGCGGGGGGCTACACCTTC
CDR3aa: CASSLRAGGYTF

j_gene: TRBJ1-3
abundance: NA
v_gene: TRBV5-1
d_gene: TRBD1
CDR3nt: TGCGCCAGCAGCTTGGGGACAGGGTCTGGAAACACCATATATTTT
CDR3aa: CASSLGTGSGNTIYF

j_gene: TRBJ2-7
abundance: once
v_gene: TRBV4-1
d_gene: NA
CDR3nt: TGCGCCAGCAGCCAAGATCGCCTAGCCCAAAACGAGCAGTACTTC
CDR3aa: CASSQDRLAQNEQYF

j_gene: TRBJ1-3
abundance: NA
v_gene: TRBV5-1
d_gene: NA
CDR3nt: TGCGCCAGCAGCTTGGCCACAGGACCAGGAAACACCATATATTTT
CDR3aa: CASSLATGPGNTIYF

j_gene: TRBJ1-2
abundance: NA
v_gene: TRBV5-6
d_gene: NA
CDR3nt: TGTGCCAGCAGCTTGGACTTCTCCTATGGCTACACCTTC
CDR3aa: CASSLDFSYGYTF

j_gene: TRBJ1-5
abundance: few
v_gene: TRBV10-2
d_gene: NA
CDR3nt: TGCGCCAGCAGTGAATTATCTCCAGGGAGCAATCAGCCCCAGCATTTT
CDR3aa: CASSELSPGSNQPQHF

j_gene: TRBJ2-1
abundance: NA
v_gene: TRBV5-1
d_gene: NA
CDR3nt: TGCGCCAGCAGCTTACTAGGAAGCAATGAGCAGTTCTTC
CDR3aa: CASSLLGSNEQFF